Described below is a single T cell receptor beta chain sequence and its context. The read ends 3 residues early relative to the CDR3; the germline J gene fills the gap. Clones were read by immunoSEQ multiplex PCR, and TCRdb kept only the in-frame ones, dropping some. The sample has about 23,000 clones. The CDR3 totals 14 residues. V lost 1 base and J 5 bases, leaving 14 bases between the germline ends. Looked up from germline, CDR1 is DFQATT and CDR2 is SNEGSKA (reference sequence). These data belong to a study of Tregs in tolerant kidney transplant recipients. Mixed chimerism was transient after nonmyeloablative marrow transplants from related graft donors.

This chain links TRBV20-1 with TRBJ2-5, with D maybe TRBD2 (5 bases). This TCR was sampled from a human patient who received a combined kidney and bone marrow transplant. Some T cells may be the graft donor's. The sample here was CD4+ T cells from blood (PBMCs), taken 6 months after the transplant. Partial CDR3 DNA: TGCAGTGCTAGAGTTCCACTAGGAAGGGAGACC. This encodes CSARVPLGRET. The entire CDR3 is CSARVPLGRETQYF.